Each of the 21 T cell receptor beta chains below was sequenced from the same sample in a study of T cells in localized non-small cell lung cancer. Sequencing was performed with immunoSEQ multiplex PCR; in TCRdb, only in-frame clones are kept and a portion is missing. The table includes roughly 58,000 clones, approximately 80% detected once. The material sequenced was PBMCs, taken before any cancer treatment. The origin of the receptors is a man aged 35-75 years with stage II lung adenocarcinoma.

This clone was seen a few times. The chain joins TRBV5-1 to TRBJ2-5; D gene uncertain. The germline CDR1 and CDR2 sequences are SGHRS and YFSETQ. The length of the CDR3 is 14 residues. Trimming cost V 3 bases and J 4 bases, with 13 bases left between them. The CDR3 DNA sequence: TGCGCCAGCAGCTGGAGCGAGGTTCGAGAGACCCAGTACTTC. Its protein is CASSWSEVRETQYF.

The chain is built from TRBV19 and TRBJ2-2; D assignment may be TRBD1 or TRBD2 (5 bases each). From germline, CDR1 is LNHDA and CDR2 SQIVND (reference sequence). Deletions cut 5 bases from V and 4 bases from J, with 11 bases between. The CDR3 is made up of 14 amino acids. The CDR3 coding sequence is TGTGCCAGTAGTTTGGGGCGGGCCACCGGGGAGCTGTTTTTT. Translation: CASSLGRATGELFF.

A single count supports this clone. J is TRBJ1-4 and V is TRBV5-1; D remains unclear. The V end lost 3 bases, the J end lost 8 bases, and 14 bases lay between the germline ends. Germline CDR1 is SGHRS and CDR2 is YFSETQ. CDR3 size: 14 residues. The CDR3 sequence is CASSSESPYEKLFF. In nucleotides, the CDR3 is TGCGCCAGCAGCTCTGAGTCTCCTTACGAAAAACTGTTTTTT.

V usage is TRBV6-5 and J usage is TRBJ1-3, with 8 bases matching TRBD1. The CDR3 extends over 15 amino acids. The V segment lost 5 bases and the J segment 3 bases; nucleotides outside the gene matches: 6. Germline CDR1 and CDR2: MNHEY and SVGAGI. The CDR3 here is CASSAEDRDGNTIYF. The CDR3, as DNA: TGTGCCAGCAGTGCGGAGGACAGGGATGGAAACACCATATATTTT.

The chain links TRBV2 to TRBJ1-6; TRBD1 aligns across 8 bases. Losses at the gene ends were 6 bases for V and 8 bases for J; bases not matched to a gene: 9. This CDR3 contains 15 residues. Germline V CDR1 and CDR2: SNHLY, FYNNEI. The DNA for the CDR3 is TGTGCCAGCAGGCTTAAACAGGGGGGATATTCACCCCTCCACTTT. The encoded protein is CASRLKQGGYSPLHF. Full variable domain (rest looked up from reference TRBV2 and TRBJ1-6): EPEVTQTPSHQVTQMGQEVILRCVPISNHLYFYWYRQILGQKVEFLVSFYNNEISEKSEIFDDQFSVERPDGSNFTLKIRSTKLEDSAMYFCASRLKQGGYSPLHFGNGTRLTVT.

Here the CDR3 reads CASSLAGVAGANVLTF. DNA for the CDR3: TGTGCCAGCTCACTAGCGGGAGTGGCTGGGGCCAACGTCCTGACTTTC. The rearrangement links TRBV18 to TRBJ2-6, with 9 bases identical to TRBD2. Trimming at V came to 4 bases and at J to 2 bases, leaving 3 bases not matched to a gene. The CDR3 covers 16 residues. Germline CDR1 KGHSH, CDR2 LQKENI.

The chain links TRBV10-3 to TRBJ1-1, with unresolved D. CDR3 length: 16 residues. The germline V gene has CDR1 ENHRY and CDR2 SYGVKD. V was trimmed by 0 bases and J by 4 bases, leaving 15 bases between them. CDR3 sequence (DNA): TGTGCCATCAGTGAGTCGGAGGCCAAAATCTCCACTGAAGCTTTCTTT. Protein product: CAISESEAKISTEAFF.

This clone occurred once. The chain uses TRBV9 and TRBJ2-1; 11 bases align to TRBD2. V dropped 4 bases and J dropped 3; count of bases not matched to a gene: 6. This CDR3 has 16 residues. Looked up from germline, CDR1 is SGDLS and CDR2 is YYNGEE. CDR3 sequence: CASSPLGLAVYNEQFF. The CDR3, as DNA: TGTGCCAGCAGCCCCCTGGGACTAGCGGTCTACAATGAGCAGTTCTTC.

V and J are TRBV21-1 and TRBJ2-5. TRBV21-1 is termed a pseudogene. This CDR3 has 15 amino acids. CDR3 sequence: CASSKDGGESETQYF. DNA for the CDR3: TGTGCCAGCAGCAAAGATGGGGGAGAGAGTGAGACCCAGTACTTC.

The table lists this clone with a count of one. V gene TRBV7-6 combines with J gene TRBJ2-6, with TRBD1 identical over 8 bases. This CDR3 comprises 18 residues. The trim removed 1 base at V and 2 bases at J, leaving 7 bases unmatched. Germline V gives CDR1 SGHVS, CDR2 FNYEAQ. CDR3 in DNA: TGTGCCAGCAGCTTAGAAGCACAGGGGGGCGCTGGGGCCAACGTCCTGACTTTC. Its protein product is CASSLEAQGGAGANVLTF.

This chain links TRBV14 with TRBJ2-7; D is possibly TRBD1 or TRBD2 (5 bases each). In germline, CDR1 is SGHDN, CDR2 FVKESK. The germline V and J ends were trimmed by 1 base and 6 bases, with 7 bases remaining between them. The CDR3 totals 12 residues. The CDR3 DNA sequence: TGTGCCAGCAGCCAAGCCGGGGCCGAGCAGTACTTC. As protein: CASSQAGAEQYF.

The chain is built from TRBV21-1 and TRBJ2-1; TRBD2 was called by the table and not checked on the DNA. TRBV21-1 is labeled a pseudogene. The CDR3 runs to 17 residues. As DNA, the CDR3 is TGTGCCAGCAGCAAAGGAGCTCGGACTACGCTAATCTATGAGCAGTTCTTC. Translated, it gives CASSKGARTTLIYEQFF.

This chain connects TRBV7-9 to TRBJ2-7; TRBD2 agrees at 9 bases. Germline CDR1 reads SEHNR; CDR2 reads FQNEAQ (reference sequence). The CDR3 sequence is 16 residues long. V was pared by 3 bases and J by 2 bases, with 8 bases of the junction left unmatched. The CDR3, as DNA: TGTGCCAGCAGCTTTCTAGTGGTAGCGGGGGCCTACGAGCAGTACTTC. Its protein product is CASSFLVVAGAYEQYF.

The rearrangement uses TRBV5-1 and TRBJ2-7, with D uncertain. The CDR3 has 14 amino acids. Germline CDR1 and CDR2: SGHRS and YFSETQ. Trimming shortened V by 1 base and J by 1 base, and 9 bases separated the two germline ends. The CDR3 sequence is CASSLYQRSYEQYF. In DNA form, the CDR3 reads TGCGCCAGCAGCTTGTACCAGAGGTCCTACGAGCAGTACTTC.

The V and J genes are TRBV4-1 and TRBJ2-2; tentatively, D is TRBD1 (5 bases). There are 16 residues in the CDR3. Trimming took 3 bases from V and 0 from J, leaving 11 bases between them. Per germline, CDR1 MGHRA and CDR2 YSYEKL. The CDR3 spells CASSQGQLPNTGELFF. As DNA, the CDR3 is TGCGCCAGCAGCCAGGGGCAACTCCCGAACACCGGGGAGCTGTTTTTT.

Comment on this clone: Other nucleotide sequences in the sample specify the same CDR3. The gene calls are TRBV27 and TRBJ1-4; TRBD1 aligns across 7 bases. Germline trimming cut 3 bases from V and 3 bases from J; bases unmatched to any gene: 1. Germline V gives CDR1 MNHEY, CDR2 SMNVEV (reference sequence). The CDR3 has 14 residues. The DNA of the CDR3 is TGTGCCAGCAGTTTCGGACAGGCTAATGAAAAACTGTTTTTT. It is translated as CASSFGQANEKLFF.

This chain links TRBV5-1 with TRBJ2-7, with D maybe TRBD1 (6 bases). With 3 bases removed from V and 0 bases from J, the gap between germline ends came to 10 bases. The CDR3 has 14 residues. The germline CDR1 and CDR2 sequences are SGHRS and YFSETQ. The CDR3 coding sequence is TGCGCCAGCAGCTCCGGGACAAACTCCTACGAGCAGTACTTC. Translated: CASSSGTNSYEQYF.

As DNA, the CDR3 is TGCGCCAGCAGTCATCAGGGGAGTCGGGGCTACACCTTC. This translates into CASSHQGSRGYTF. The gene calls are TRBV23-1 and TRBJ1-2; a possible D gene is TRBD1 (6 bases). TRBV23-1 is annotated as an ORF whose role is uncertain. CDR3 length equals 13 residues. V was shortened by 3 bases and J by 8 bases, with 13 bases between the two germline ends.

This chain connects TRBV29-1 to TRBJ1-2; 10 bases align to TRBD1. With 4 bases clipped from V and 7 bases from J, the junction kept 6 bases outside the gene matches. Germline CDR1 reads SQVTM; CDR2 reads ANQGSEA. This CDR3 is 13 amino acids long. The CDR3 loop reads CSVGTGTGVGYTF. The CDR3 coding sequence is TGCAGCGTTGGAACCGGGACAGGGGTTGGCTACACCTTC. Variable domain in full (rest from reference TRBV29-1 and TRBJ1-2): SAVISQKPSRDICQRGTSLTIQCQVDSQVTMMFWYRQQPGQSLTLIATANQGSEATYESGFVIDKFPISRPNLTFSTLTVSNMSPEDSSIYLCSVGTGTGVGYTFGSGTRLTVV.

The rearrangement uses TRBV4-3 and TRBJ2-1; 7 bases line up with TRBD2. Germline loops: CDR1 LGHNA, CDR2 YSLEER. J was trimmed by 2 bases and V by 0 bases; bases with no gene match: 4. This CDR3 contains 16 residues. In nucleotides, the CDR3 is TGCGCCAGCAGCCAAGATCGGGGGGAGACCTACAATGAGCAGTTCTTC. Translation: CASSQDRGETYNEQFF.

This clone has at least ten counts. The CDR3 reads CASSDRIGDTGELFF. CDR3 DNA: TGTGCCAGCAGTGATAGAATAGGGGACACCGGGGAGCTGTTTTTT. The chain carries TRBV6-4 and TRBJ2-2; a weak D match, TRBD1 (5 bases). The germline V gene has CDR1 MRHNA and CDR2 SNTAGT. The CDR3 is made up of 15 amino acids. V lost 3 bases to trimming and J lost 3 bases, with 11 bases between them.